This TCR beta chain was identified during a study of neoadjuvant nivolumab and ipilimumab in lung cancer. Concerning this clone: Its specificity is not known.

The CDR3 totals 16 residues. Germline V gene sequence: CDR1 SNHLY, CDR2 FYNNEI. V shed 6 bases and J 4 bases; nucleotides not matched to a gene: 3. Assay: immunoSEQ multiplex PCR; the TCRdb copy retains only in-frame clones and omits some. There are about 26,000 clones in the sample; approximately 78% occur only once, and about 9.4% lies in the top ten. Study-wide results and caveats: Pretherapy blood TCR richness correlated positively with resected tumor richness. TCR sequencing covered a small number of samples.

This receptor was obtained from an adult with non-small cell lung cancer. Sequencing was performed on tumor tissue, taken after neoadjuvant nivolumab, alone or with ipilimumab, at or shortly before surgery. The genes are TRBV2 and TRBJ2-2, with TRBD2 matching over 15 bases. The CDR3 loop is CASRGTSGRFTGELFF. The DNA of the CDR3 is TGTGCCAGCAGGGGGACTAGCGGGAGGTTCACCGGGGAGCTGTTTTTT.